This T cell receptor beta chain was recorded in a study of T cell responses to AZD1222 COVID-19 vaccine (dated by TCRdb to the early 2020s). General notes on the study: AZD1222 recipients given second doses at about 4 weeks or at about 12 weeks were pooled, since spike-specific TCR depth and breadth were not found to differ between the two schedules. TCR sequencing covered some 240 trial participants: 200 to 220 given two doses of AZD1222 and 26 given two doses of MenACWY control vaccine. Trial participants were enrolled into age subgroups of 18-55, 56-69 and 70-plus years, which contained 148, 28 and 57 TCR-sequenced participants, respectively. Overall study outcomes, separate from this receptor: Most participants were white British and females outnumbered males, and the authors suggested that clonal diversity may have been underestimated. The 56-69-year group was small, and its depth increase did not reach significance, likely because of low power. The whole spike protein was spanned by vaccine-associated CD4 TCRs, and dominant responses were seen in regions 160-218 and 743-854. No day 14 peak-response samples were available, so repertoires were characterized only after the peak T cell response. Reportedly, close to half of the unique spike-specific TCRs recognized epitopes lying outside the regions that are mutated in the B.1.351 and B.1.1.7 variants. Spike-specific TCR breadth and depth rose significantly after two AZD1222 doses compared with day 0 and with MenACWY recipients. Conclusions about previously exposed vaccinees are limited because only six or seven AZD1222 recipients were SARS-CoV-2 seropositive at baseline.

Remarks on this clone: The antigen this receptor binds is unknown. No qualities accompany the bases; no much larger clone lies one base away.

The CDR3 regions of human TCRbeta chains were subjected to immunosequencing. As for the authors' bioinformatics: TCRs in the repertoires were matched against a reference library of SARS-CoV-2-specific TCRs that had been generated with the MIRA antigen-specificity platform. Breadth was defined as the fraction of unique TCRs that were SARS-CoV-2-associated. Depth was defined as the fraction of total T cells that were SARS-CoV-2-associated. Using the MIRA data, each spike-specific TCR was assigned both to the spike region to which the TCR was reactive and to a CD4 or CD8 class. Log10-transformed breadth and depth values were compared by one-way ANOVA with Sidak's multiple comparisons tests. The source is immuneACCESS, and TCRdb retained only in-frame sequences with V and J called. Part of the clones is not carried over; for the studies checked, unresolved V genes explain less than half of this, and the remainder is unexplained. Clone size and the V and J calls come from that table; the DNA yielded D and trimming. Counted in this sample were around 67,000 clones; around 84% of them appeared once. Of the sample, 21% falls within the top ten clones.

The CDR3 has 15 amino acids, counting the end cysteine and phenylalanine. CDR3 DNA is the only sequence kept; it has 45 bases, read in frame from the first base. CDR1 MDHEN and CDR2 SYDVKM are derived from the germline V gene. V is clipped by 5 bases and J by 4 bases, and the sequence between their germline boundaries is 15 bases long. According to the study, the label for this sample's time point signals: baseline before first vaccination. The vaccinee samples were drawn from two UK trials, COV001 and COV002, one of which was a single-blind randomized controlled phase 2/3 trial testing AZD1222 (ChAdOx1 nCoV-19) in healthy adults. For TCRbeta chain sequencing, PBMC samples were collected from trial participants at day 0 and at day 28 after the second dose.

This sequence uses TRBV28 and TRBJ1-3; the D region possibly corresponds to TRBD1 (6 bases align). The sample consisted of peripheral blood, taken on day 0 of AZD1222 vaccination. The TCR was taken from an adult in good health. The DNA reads TGTGCCAGCAGTCTACTTACAGGGACGGGAAACACCATATATTTT. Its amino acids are CASSLLTGTGNTIYF.